This is a list of T cell receptor beta chains from one sample in a study of cytomegalovirus exposure and HLA in healthy donors. The table came from immunoSEQ multiplex PCR; TCRdb's copy has only in-frame clones and leaves some out. This sample has about 260,000 clones, with less than 95% found just once. Source material: PBMCs. These receptors were collected from a woman aged 25 to 39 in good health and CMV-seronegative. Each CDR3 is given with its conserved first and last residue. A D gene is named only where the DNA matches it firmly. Size is omitted from some rows. Given values are once, few, many or a class for expanded clones.

J	size	D	V	CDR3	DNA
TRBJ2-1	once	NA	TRBV28	CASTPASDYNEQFF	TGTGCCAGCACCCCGGCTAGCGATTACAATGAGCAGTTCTTC
TRBJ1-1	NA	NA	TRBV29-1	CSVVGANTEAFF	TGCAGCGTTGTCGGAGCGAACACTGAAGCTTTCTTT
TRBJ2-4	NA	TRBD1	TRBV5-6	CASSFGQGGIQYF	TGTGCCAGCAGCTTCGGACAGGGGGGCATTCAGTACTTC
TRBJ1-1	once	NA	TRBV30	CAWSGIGVNTEAFF	TGTGCCTGGAGTGGTATAGGGGTGAACACTGAAGCTTTCTTT
TRBJ2-7	few	NA	TRBV28	CASSASGIMYEQYF	TGTGCCAGCAGTGCATCCGGGATCATGTACGAGCAGTACTTC
TRBJ2-1	NA	TRBD2	TRBV4-1	CASSQDPTSGRARPYNEQFF	TGCGCCAGCAGCCAAGATCCGACTAGCGGGAGGGCCCGTCCCTACAATGAGCAGTTCTTC
TRBJ2-5	NA	TRBD1	TRBV15	CATSTPDRGQETQYF	TGTGCCACCAGCACGCCAGACAGGGGACAAGAGACCCAGTACTTC
TRBJ2-7	NA	NA	TRBV7-2	CASSFAQGGFEQYF	TGTGCCAGCAGCTTCGCCCAGGGGGGTTTTGAGCAGTACTTC
TRBJ2-7	NA	NA	TRBV5-1	CASSSGADGEQYF	TGCGCCAGCAGCTCCGGAGCCGATGGGGAGCAGTACTTC
TRBJ2-7	NA	TRBD2	TRBV4-1	CASSHRGSGSYEQYF	TGCGCCAGCAGCCACCGCGGGAGCGGGTCCTACGAGCAGTACTTC
TRBJ2-7	NA	TRBD2	TRBV11-2	CASSLWSGGGRPYEQYF	TGTGCCAGCAGCTTATGGTCGGGCGGGGGACGTCCCTACGAGCAGTACTTC
TRBJ2-7	NA	TRBD1	TRBV6-5	CASTNTGDEQYF	TGTGCCAGCACCAATACAGGGGACGAGCAGTACTTC
TRBJ2-7	NA	NA	TRBV27	CASSLTRGDYEQYF	TGTGCCAGCAGTTTAACGAGGGGGGACTACGAGCAGTACTTC
TRBJ1-5	NA	NA	TRBV28	CASSRPNSNQPQHF	TGTGCCAGCAGTAGGCCTAATAGCAATCAGCCCCAGCATTTT
TRBJ2-7	few	TRBD2	TRBV27	CASSSGLANSYEQYF	TGTGCCAGCAGTTCGGGACTAGCGAACTCCTACGAGCAGTACTTC
TRBJ2-3	NA	TRBD2	TRBV6-5	CASSRLAGGADTQYF	TGTGCCAGCAGTCGACTAGCGGGAGGGGCAGATACGCAGTATTTT
TRBJ2-7	NA	TRBD1	TRBV4-1	CASSQRQGEQYF	TGCGCCAGCAGCCAACGACAGGGCGAGCAGTACTTC
TRBJ2-5	NA	NA	TRBV25-1	CASSGRRHAGPGQETQYF	TGTGCCAGCAGTGGGCGTCGGCATGCGGGACCTGGCCAAGAGACCCAGTACTTC
TRBJ2-2	NA	TRBD2	TRBV28	CASSFNSGSFTGELFF	TGTGCCAGCAGTTTTAATAGCGGGAGTTTTACCGGGGAGCTGTTTTTT
TRBJ2-1	NA	NA	TRBV25-1	CASSGLNNEQFF	TGTGCCAGCAGCGGACTGAACAATGAGCAGTTCTTC
TRBJ2-7	NA	NA	TRBV28	CAVRGTAGEQYF	TGTGCCGTACGGGGGACAGCCGGAGAGCAGTACTTC
TRBJ2-2	NA	NA	TRBV6-5	CASRVANTGELFF	TGTGCCAGCAGGGTCGCGAACACCGGGGAGCTGTTTTTT
TRBJ2-3	NA	NA	TRBV28	CASSLEGGGDTQYF	TGTGCCAGCAGTTTGGAGGGGGGAGGAGATACGCAGTATTTT
TRBJ1-5	NA	NA	TRBV19	CASKAQGNNQPQHF	TGTGCCAGTAAGGCACAGGGTAACAATCAGCCCCAGCATTTT
TRBJ2-5	NA	TRBD1	TRBV9	CASSPGQGETQYF	TGTGCCAGCAGCCCAGGACAGGGAGAGACCCAGTACTTC
TRBJ2-7	NA	TRBD1	TRBV7-9	CASSDGQAISYEQYF	TGTGCCAGCAGCGATGGACAGGCAATCTCCTACGAGCAGTACTTC